What follows are 23 T cell receptor beta chains derived from one specimen sequenced in a study of vaccination effects on CD4 cells after COVID-19. Before sequencing, viral peptide pools were used by the ViraFEST assay to expand antigen-specific CD4+ T cells. Once cultured for roughly nine days, the cells underwent separation to obtain CD4+ T cells. Among the vaccine recipients, none had a prior SARS-CoV-2 infection, and nucleocapsid antibodies were negative. Generated by immunoSEQ multiplex PCR, the TCRdb table keeps only in-frame clones and is missing some. The data hold about 28,000 clones, with 75% to 85% observed a single time. What these receptors recognize is not known. The sample consisted of CD4+ T cells from PBMCs cultured with SARS-CoV-2 spike peptides, taken before COVID-19 vaccination. The receptor source for this set is a human donor who received a COVID-19 vaccine.

This rearrangement joins TRBV9 to TRBJ2-6, with D maybe TRBD1 (5 bases). This CDR3 spans 18 amino acids. Trimming removed 0 bases at V and 0 bases at J, with 13 bases between. Germline V gene data show CDR1 as SGDLS and CDR2 as YYNGEE. The CDR3 bases are TGTGCCAGCAGCGTAGGGGCAGGGCGGTTCTCTGGGGCCAACGTCCTGACTTTC. It yields the protein CASSVGAGRFSGANVLTF. Full variable domain (remainder filled in from reference TRBV9 and TRBJ2-6): DSGVTQTPKHLITATGQRVTLRCSPRSGDLSVYWYQQSLDQGLQFLIQYYNGEERAKGNILERFSAQQFPDLHSELNLSSLELGDSALYFCASSVGAGRFSGANVLTFGAGSRLTVL.

V usage is TRBV9 and J usage is TRBJ2-5; a weak D match, TRBD2 (7 bases). Germline CDR1 and CDR2: SGDLS and YYNGEE. V was cut by 6 bases and J by 4 bases, with 16 bases left in between. This CDR3 region has 14 residues. The CDR3 spells CASTSRGAGETQYF. The CDR3 bases are TGTGCCAGCACCTCACGGGGGGCGGGAGAGACCCAGTACTTC. Looking up the rest from reference TRBV9 and TRBJ2-5 gives the full variable domain: DSGVTQTPKHLITATGQRVTLRCSPRSGDLSVYWYQQSLDQGLQFLIQYYNGEERAKGNILERFSAQQFPDLHSELNLSSLELGDSALYFCASTSRGAGETQYFGPGTRLLVL.

The V and J genes are TRBV20-1 and TRBJ1-6; TRBD1 is a possible D gene (5 bases). CDR1 and CDR2 (germline): DFQATT, SNEGSKA (reference sequence). The germline V and J ends were trimmed by 3 bases and 10 bases, with 22 bases remaining between them. The CDR3 consists of 16 residues. CDR3 sequence: CSASEASGASGSPLHF. CDR3 nucleotides: TGCAGTGCTAGTGAGGCCAGTGGGGCTTCCGGATCACCCCTCCACTTT.

Only one count was recorded for this clone. V gene TRBV7-2 combines with J gene TRBJ2-1, with 7 nucleotides matching TRBD2. The V and J ends lost 1 base and 9 bases, in that order; junction bases with no gene match: 9. The CDR3 has 15 amino acids. Germline CDR1 is SGHTA and CDR2 is FQGNSA. In DNA form, the CDR3 reads TGTGCCAGCAGCTTAGGAGCGGGGAAGGGGAGTGAGCAGTTCTTC. It codes for CASSLGAGKGSEQFF. Drawing the rest from reference TRBV7-2 and TRBJ2-1, the complete variable domain is GAGVSQSPSNKVTEKGKDVELRCDPISGHTALYWYRQSLGQGLEFLIYFQGNSAPDKSGLPSDRFSAERTGGSVSTLTIQRTQQEDSAVYLCASSLGAGKGSEQFFGPGTRLTVL.

V and J are TRBV18 and TRBJ1-5; TRBD1 aligns across 9 bases. V was clipped by 5 bases and J by 2 bases; unmatched bases: 7. The length of the CDR3 is 16 residues. CDR1 and CDR2 from the germline V gene are KGHSH and LQKENI. The CDR3 is CASSSGQGRGNQPQHF. CDR3 coding DNA: TGTGCCAGCTCATCGGGACAGGGCCGGGGCAATCAGCCCCAGCATTTT.

The J gene is TRBJ2-2, the V gene TRBV15; TRBD2 is a possible D gene (6 bases). Deletions cut 2 bases from V and 2 bases from J, with 18 bases between. Germline lookup yields CDR1 LNHNV and CDR2 YYDKDF (reference sequence). This CDR3 has 18 residues. The CDR3 DNA reads as TGTGCCACCAGCAGATACCGGGACTTGAGCCTTAACACCGGGGAGCTGTTTTTT. It encodes CATSRYRDLSLNTGELFF.

This clone has a handful of counts. One end of the junction varies from germline; a read error may be responsible. The chain recombines TRBV5-4 with TRBJ1-5; D not certain. Germline values: CDR1 SGHNT, CDR2 YYREEE (reference sequence). The CDR3 loop spans 13 amino acids. CDR3 residues: CASSLDGNQPQHF. CDR3 DNA: TGTGCCAGCAGTTTGGACGGCAATCAGCCCCAGCATTTT.

The rearrangement links TRBV6-6 to TRBJ2-1; 8 positions agree with TRBD2. CDR3 length: 16 amino acids. The V gene's germline CDR1 is MNHNY and CDR2 SVGAGI (reference sequence). V was pared by 2 bases and J by 3 bases, with 6 bases of the junction left unmatched. CDR3: CASSYPAGLDYNEQFF. The CDR3 bases are TGTGCCAGCAGTTACCCGGCGGGACTAGACTACAATGAGCAGTTCTTC.

The gene calls are TRBV28 and TRBJ2-1; D gene ambiguous. Germline CDR1 reads MDHEN; CDR2 reads SYDVKM. The CDR3 covers 14 residues. The V and J ends lost 6 bases and 0 bases respectively, with 9 bases between them. The CDR3 region is CASSGSSSYNEQFF. The CDR3 nucleotides read TGTGCCAGCAGCGGCTCGAGCTCCTACAATGAGCAGTTCTTC.

The chain recombines TRBV4-2 with TRBJ1-3; D is undetermined. Germline loops: CDR1 LGHNA, CDR2 YNFKEQ. Deletions cut 2 bases from V and 4 bases from J, with 15 bases between. This CDR3 has 16 residues. CDR3 sequence (DNA): TGTGCCAGCAGCCAATACCGTACCTCCGGAGGAAACACCATATATTTT. This encodes CASSQYRTSGGNTIYF.

The rearrangement joins TRBV7-2 to TRBJ2-4; 7 bases are a match to TRBD1. The CDR3 is 14 residues long. J was trimmed by 7 bases and V by 2 bases; bases with no gene match: 5. Germline V gene sequence: CDR1 SGHTA, CDR2 FQGNSA. CDR3 nucleotides: TGTGCCAGCAGCTTACCAGGGGGATGGAACATTCAGTACTTC. Encoded protein: CASSLPGGWNIQYF.

This clone was observed a handful of times. DNA of the CDR3: TGTGCCAGCAGCGTAGCGGCAGGGGACTCCTATGGCTACACCTTC. It specifies CASSVAAGDSYGYTF. The chain carries TRBV9 and TRBJ1-2; TRBD1 is a possible D gene (6 bases). V lost 0 bases and J 4 bases, leaving 13 bases between the germline ends. Germline-derived CDR1 and CDR2 are SGDLS and YYNGEE. The CDR3 consists of 15 residues.

The chain recombines TRBV5-1 with TRBJ1-1, with TRBD1 as a possible D gene (6 bases). CDR3 size: 13 residues. Germline CDR1 and CDR2: SGHRS and YFSETQ. Trimming pared 3 bases from V and 8 bases from J, leaving 14 bases between. The DNA of the CDR3 is TGCGCCAGCAGCTCGGGGGCGCGTTCCGAAGCTTTCTTT. Protein sequence: CASSSGARSEAFF.

V and J are TRBV29-1 and TRBJ2-2; D might be TRBD2 (5 bases). The CDR3 length is 14 residues. Germline values: CDR1 SQVTM, CDR2 ANQGSEA. The V and J ends lost 2 bases and 5 bases respectively, with 12 bases between them. For the CDR3, the DNA is TGCAGCGTTGAAATCCCCCCGGGAACCGGGGAGCTGTTTTTT. Its protein is CSVEIPPGTGELFF.

The chain has TRBV12-3 or TRBV12-4 and TRBJ2-5; no definite D call. This CDR3 has 12 residues. V gave up 3 bases and J gave up 1 base, with 3 bases separating them. The CDR3 DNA sequence: TGTGCCAGCAGTTTGACCCAAGAGACCCAGTACTTC. It yields the protein CASSLTQETQYF.

The chain has TRBV28 and TRBJ2-6; D is perhaps TRBD2 (8 bases). V was clipped by 8 bases and J by 4 bases, with 21 bases between them. This CDR3 region has 17 residues. Per the germline V gene, CDR1 is MDHEN and CDR2 is SYDVKM. In DNA, the CDR3 is TGTGCCAGCGGCGGGGGGACGGAGGGGGCCGGGGCCAACGTCCTGACTTTC. Encoded protein: CASGGGTEGAGANVLTF.

This rearrangement joins TRBV5-8 to TRBJ2-1; D not resolved. This CDR3 has 15 amino acids. CDR1 and CDR2 from the germline V gene are SGHTS and YDEGEE. V lost 0 bases, J lost 4 bases, and 11 bases lay in between. The CDR3 nucleotides are TGTGCCAGCAGCTTGGGCCAATTCCAATACAATGAGCAGTTCTTC. Encoded protein: CASSLGQFQYNEQFF.

The chain has TRBV7-9 and TRBJ2-2; TRBD1 matches at 9 bases. CDR3 length: 16 amino acids. Germline trimming cut 4 bases from V and 6 bases from J; bases unmatched to any gene: 9. The germline CDR1 and CDR2 sequences are SEHNR and FQNEAQ (reference sequence). CDR3 sequence: CASSWDRVGYAGELFF. Written as DNA, the CDR3 is TGTGCCAGCAGCTGGGACAGGGTCGGTTATGCCGGGGAGCTGTTTTTT.

This clone occurred a few times. The rearrangement uses TRBV7-6 and TRBJ1-2, with 7 positions matching TRBD1. Losses at the gene ends were 5 bases for V and 4 bases for J; bases not matched to a gene: 10. Germline V gene data show CDR1 as SGHVS and CDR2 as FNYEAQ. The CDR3 spans 15 residues. CDR3 region: CASSPGQATSYGYTF. CDR3 in DNA: TGTGCCAGCAGCCCAGGACAGGCGACTTCCTATGGCTACACCTTC. The full variable domain, in which reference TRBV7-6 and TRBJ1-2 provide the parts outside the CDR3, is GAGVSQSPRYKVTKRGQDVALRCDPISGHVSLYWYRQALGQGPEFLTYFNYEAQQDKSGLPNDRFSAERPEGSISTLTIQRTEQRDSAMYRCASSPGQATSYGYTFGSGTRLTVV.

The chain joins TRBV7-9 to TRBJ2-5, with TRBD1 matching over 9 bases. This CDR3 comprises 17 residues. Germline V gives CDR1 SEHNR, CDR2 FQNEAQ (reference sequence). V gave up 5 bases and J gave up 2 bases; unmatched junction bases: 12. The CDR3 region is CASSLAGTGWGQETQYF. The CDR3 nucleotides are TGTGCCAGCAGCCTGGCGGGGACAGGGTGGGGGCAAGAGACCCAGTACTTC.

The rearrangement joins TRBV7-2 to TRBJ2-7, with D hard to call. This CDR3 spans 16 amino acids. Germline CDR1 and CDR2: SGHTA and FQGNSA. Trimming stripped 8 bases from V and 5 bases from J, with 25 bases between. The CDR3 region has the DNA TGTGCCAGCGCTGAATTGGCCCGACTTCGGATGAACGAGCAGTACTTC. Its translation: CASAELARLRMNEQYF.

V and J are TRBV15 and TRBJ1-1; perhaps TRBD1 as D (5 bases). Germline assignment: CDR1 LNHNV and CDR2 YYDKDF (reference sequence). Deletions cut 3 bases from V and 7 bases from J, with 21 bases between. The CDR3 runs 16 residues. CDR3 nucleotides: TGTGCCACCAGCAGGACCCTGACAGTTCGCGGGGGTGAAGCTTTCTTT. Its protein is CATSRTLTVRGGEAFF.

The J gene is TRBJ1-2, the V gene TRBV6-5, with D maybe TRBD1 (5 bases). Germline V lookup: CDR1 MNHEY, CDR2 SVGAGI. The CDR3 consists of 11 residues. Trimming took 11 bases from V and 7 from J, leaving 14 bases between them. For the CDR3, the DNA is TGTGCCTTAAACAGGTTGCCTGGCTACACCTTC. Its translation is CALNRLPGYTF.